A selection of T cell receptor beta chains follows, all from one sample in a study of cytomegalovirus exposure and HLA in healthy donors. This table comes from immunoSEQ multiplex PCR, and its TCRdb copy is limited to in-frame clones, with some not included. Here the sample spans 110,000 to 150,000 clones, around three quarters being singletons. Sequencing was performed on PBMCs. These receptors came from a woman aged 60-75 years in good health and CMV-seropositive. The CDR3 runs from the conserved cysteine through the conserved F or W. A D gene is named only where the DNA matches it firmly. Clone size is shown for a subset of rows, as once, few, many or a class of expanded clone.

>TRBD2|once|TRBV5-1|TRBJ2-1
CASSNREGRNYNEQFF
TGCGCCAGCTCAAACCGGGAGGGCCGTAACTACAATGAGCAGTTCTTC
>.|.|TRBV2|TRBJ2-3
CASRPTRSDTQYF
TGTGCCAGCAGACCGACTAGATCAGATACGCAGTATTTT
>.|.|TRBV2|TRBJ1-2
CATHSGTTNYGYTF
TGTGCCACCCATAGTGGGACTACCAACTATGGCTACACCTTC
>TRBD1|.|TRBV4-1|TRBJ1-3
CASSQRDRGREVSGNTIYF
TGCGCCAGCAGCCAACGCGACAGGGGACGGGAGGTCTCTGGAAACACCATATATTTT
>TRBD2|.|TRBV6-5|TRBJ2-3
CASSYGAGGHTDTQYF
TGTGCCAGCAGTTACGGGGCGGGAGGGCACACAGATACGCAGTATTTT
>.|.|TRBV9|TRBJ1-5
CASSPQGYSNQPQHF
TGTGCCAGCAGCCCTCAGGGATATAGCAATCAGCCCCAGCATTTT
>TRBD1|.|TRBV6-6|TRBJ1-5
CASSSGTDNQPQHF
TGTGCCAGCAGTTCCGGGACAGATAATCAGCCCCAGCATTTT
>.|.|TRBV9|TRBJ2-1
CASNPSGTYNEQFF
TGTGCCAGCAATCCTTCGGGTACATACAATGAGCAGTTCTTC
>TRBD2|few|TRBV7-9|TRBJ2-7
CASSHLAGGLEQYF
TGTGCCAGCAGCCATCTAGCGGGAGGGCTTGAGCAGTACTTC
>.|.|TRBV10-3|TRBJ2-1
CASKTDNEQFF
TGTGCCAGCAAGACAGACAATGAGCAGTTCTTC
>.|.|TRBV4-1|TRBJ1-1
CASSGNTEAFF
TGCGCCAGCAGCGGCAACACTGAAGCTTTCTTT
>.|.|TRBV27|TRBJ1-1
CASSYRVNTEAFF
TGTGCCAGCAGTTACAGGGTGAACACTGAAGCTTTCTTT
>.|.|TRBV5-4|TRBJ1-1
CASSLAGISEAFF
TGTGCCAGCAGCTTGGCGGGGATAAGTGAAGCTTTCTTT
>.|.|TRBV5-1|TRBJ2-1
CASSFDSSYNEQFF
TGCGCCAGCAGCTTTGACAGCTCCTACAATGAGCAGTTCTTC
>TRBD1|.|TRBV6-5|TRBJ1-5
CASSHEGTGNQPQHF
TGTGCCAGCAGCCACGAGGGGACAGGAAATCAGCCCCAGCATTTT
>TRBD1|.|TRBV5-1|TRBJ1-5
CAAIDRGKGNQPQHF
TGCGCCGCCATAGACAGGGGAAAGGGCAATCAGCCCCAGCATTTT
>.|.|TRBV19|TRBJ2-6
CASSRRSGANVLTF
TGTGCCAGTAGTAGGAGATCTGGGGCCAACGTCCTGACTTTC
>.|.|TRBV5-5|TRBJ2-7
CASSSGRDIGSYEQYF
TGTGCCAGCAGCTCAGGCAGGGACATAGGCTCCTACGAGCAGTACTTC
>.|.|TRBV10-3|TRBJ1-3
CAISVGERSGNTIYF
TGTGCCATCAGTGTCGGGGAACGCTCTGGAAACACCATATATTTT
>.|few|TRBV29-1|TRBJ1-6
CSAQQEINSPLHF
TGCAGCGCCCAACAGGAGATCAATTCACCCCTCCACTTT
>.|once|TRBV5-1|TRBJ2-7
CASQGNLYEQYF
TGCGCCAGCCAGGGGAACCTATACGAGCAGTACTTC
>TRBD1|few|TRBV28|TRBJ2-7
CASSPRDRVREQYF
TGTGCCAGCAGCCCCCGGGACAGGGTACGCGAGCAGTACTTC
>TRBD2|.|TRBV5-6|TRBJ2-3
CASSVASGRAGDTQYF
TGTGCCAGCAGCGTAGCTAGCGGGAGGGCCGGAGATACGCAGTATTTT
>TRBD1|few|TRBV5-5|TRBJ1-2
CASSPSGQPNYGYTF
TGTGCCAGCAGCCCATCGGGACAGCCTAACTATGGCTACACCTTC
>.|few|TRBV12-5|TRBJ1-2
CASAPPDRNYGYTF
TGTGCTAGTGCCCCCCCTGACAGGAACTATGGCTACACCTTC
>TRBD2|few|TRBV5-1|TRBJ2-3
CASRTSGRVRDTQYF
TGCGCCAGTAGGACTAGCGGGAGAGTTAGAGATACGCAGTATTTT
>TRBD2|.|TRBV6-5|TRBJ2-7
CATTRGGREYEQYF
TGTGCCACGACACGGGGCGGGAGGGAATACGAGCAGTACTTC
>.|.|TRBV6-5|TRBJ1-1
CASSGHMNTEAFF
TGTGCCAGCAGCGGACACATGAACACTGAAGCTTTCTTT